This TCR beta chain was identified during a study of T cell repertoires in cytomegalovirus infection (dated by TCRdb to about 2019). Study-wide context: The peptide stimulations were aimed at well-studied HLA-B-restricted epitopes as well as recently identified HLA-C-restricted CMV epitopes, whose presentation resists viral immunomodulation. Donor HLA type was relevant to the analysis, because carriage of CMV infection together with the matching HLA type was indicated by public TCR beta signatures.

From cysteine to phenylalanine, the CDR3 is 11 amino acids long. The entry retains the CDR3 DNA only, 33 bases that are in frame from base 1. CDR1 and CDR2, per the germline V gene (reference sequence), are SEHNR and FQNEAQ. Trimming takes 4 bases from V and 11 bases from J, and the germline ends sit 8 bases apart. This sample's treatment or condition label indicates: in vitro stimulation with specific CMV peptide epitopes to enrich CMV-specific T cells. The investigation overall reported the following: The ex vivo response was dominated by HLA-C-restricted CMV-specific TCR beta clonotypes, which also provided the single most frequent clonotype in two of eight donors. Cumulative frequency of public TCR beta family members discriminated carriers of CMV infection plus the relevant HLA type in this cohort and an independent 352-donor cohort.

A few counts support this clonotype. Its antigen specificity is not known. Per-nucleotide qualities are absent, and no much larger clonotype sits a single base away. The sequencer was an Illumina HiSeq 1500. In-frame beta chains were kept once TCRdb had trimmed the public reads at Q25 with fastp and called clones with MiXCR. Identical CDR3 protein sequences are pooled into one entry, listed with their most common genes and DNA. Within this sample are about 830,000 distinct CDR3 sequences, with 30% to 35% of them counted one time only. The ten largest account for roughly 12% of the sample. Sequenced material: cultured CD8+ T cells from PBMCs, taken from culture after CMV antigen stimulation. The TCR originated in a human donor in good health (CMV status not recorded). Some clones in this sample may be carry-over from other donors' samples. The rearrangement combines TRBV7-9 with TRBJ2-2; TRBD1 might be the D gene, on 6 matching bases. The nucleotide sequence reads TGTGCCAGCAGCTGGGGGCCAGAGCTGTTTTTT. Translated, this gives CASSWGPELFF. Reference TRBV7-9 and TRBJ2-2 genes cover what lies past the CDR3, so the full variable domain is DTGVSQNPRHKITKRGQNVTFRCDPISEHNRLYWYRQTLGQGPEFLTYFQNEAQLEKSRLLSDRFSAERPKGSFSTLEIQRTEQGDSAMYLCASSWGPELFFGEGSRLTVL.